This T cell receptor beta chain appears in the sequencing data of a study of T cell changes during pregnancy in multiple sclerosis. Measured with immunoSEQ multiplex PCR; TCRdb has only the in-frame clones, and not every one. Of about 30,000 clones in the sample, about 89% were seen once. Trimming at V came to 10 bases and at J to 4 bases, leaving 9 bases not matched to a gene. The CDR3 has 15 amino acids. Looked up from germline, CDR1 is LNHDA and CDR2 is SQIVND (reference sequence). The specimen comprised CD8+ T cells from peripheral blood mononuclear cells, sampled before pregnancy. The receptor was derived from a female donor with multiple sclerosis, enrolled in a pregnancy study. The genes are TRBV19 and TRBJ1-5, with 11 positions matching TRBD1. CDR3 coding DNA: TGTGCCACGGGACAGGGGGTATTTGGTAATCAGCCCCAGCATTTT. Protein sequence: CATGQGVFGNQPQHF.